One and the same sample provided the 13 T cell receptor beta chains below, sequenced in a study of T-cell reconstitution after alpha-beta-depleted transplantation in children. The TCRbeta library incorporated unique molecular identifiers. TCRdb called the PCR reads again in MiXCR, with one record for every CDR3 protein. Of over 300,000 distinct CDR3 sequences listed, 10% are singletons. Specimen: PBMCs from the stem cell graft donor, collected from the stem cell graft. These receptor sequences come from a human donor who donated a stem cell graft to a child with acute lymphoblastic leukemia.

This clonotype has ten or more counts. The chain has TRBV3-1 and TRBJ2-7; 8 nucleotides agree with TRBD2. There are 15 residues in the CDR3. Germline loops: CDR1 LGHDT, CDR2 YNNKEL (reference sequence). The V gene end was trimmed by 4 bases and the J gene end by 4 bases; junction bases not matched to a gene: 9. The CDR3 region is CASSLLSGRGYEQYF. The CDR3 nucleotides read TGTGCCAGCAGCCTTTTAAGCGGGAGAGGATACGAGCAGTACTTC.

The table lists this clonotype with many counts. This rearrangement joins TRBV20-1 to TRBJ2-3; 10 bases agree with TRBD2. V shed 7 bases, J shed 0 bases, and the junction held 10 bases outside the gene matches. Germline CDR1 DFQATT, CDR2 SNEGSKA (reference sequence). The CDR3 totals 16 residues. The CDR3 spells CSGTSGGGRSTDTQYF. The CDR3 DNA sequence: TGCAGTGGGACTAGCGGAGGGGGCCGGAGCACAGATACGCAGTATTTT.

The chain has TRBV20-1 and TRBJ2-3; 9 bases line up with TRBD2. V lost 0 bases, J lost 2 bases, and 9 bases stayed unmatched. Germline V gene sequence: CDR1 DFQATT, CDR2 SNEGSKA (reference sequence). The CDR3 runs to 17 residues. The CDR3 spells CSARDLKREEITDTQYF. In DNA form, the CDR3 reads TGCAGTGCTAGAGATCTGAAGCGGGAGGAAATCACAGATACGCAGTATTTT.

The chain combines TRBV6-2 or TRBV6-3 with TRBJ2-7; 10 bases are a match to TRBD1. CDR1 is MNHEY, CDR2 SVGEGT, per germline. J gave up 7 bases and V 6 bases, and 9 bases lay outside the gene matches. This CDR3 has 14 amino acids. In DNA, the CDR3 is TGTGCCAGCAGAGAGGACAGGGGGACGTGGGAGCAGTACTTC. It is translated as CASREDRGTWEQYF.

This clonotype showed up just a few times. This sequence joins TRBV10-3 and TRBJ2-7; D remains ambiguous. Deletions cut 6 bases from V and 2 bases from J, with 5 bases between. The CDR3 sequence is 11 residues long. Germline V gene lookup returns CDR1 ENHRY and CDR2 SYGVKD. CDR3 nucleotides: TGTGCCATCAGCGAGACCTACGAGCAGTACTTC. Amino acids: CAISETYEQYF.

This clonotype was picked up a small number of times. The J gene is TRBJ1-1, the V gene TRBV15, with D possibly matching TRBD1 (5 bases). The germline gives CDR1 LNHNV, CDR2 YYDKDF (reference sequence). V was clipped by 2 bases and J by 1 base, with 14 bases between them. This CDR3 is 16 amino acids long. The DNA for the CDR3 is TGTGCCACCAGCAGACGACCCAGGGAAGAGAACACTGAAGCTTTCTTT. Protein: CATSRRPREENTEAFF. The variable domain in full, completed from reference TRBV15 and TRBJ1-1, reads DAMVIQNPRYQVTQFGKPVTLSCSQTLNHNVMYWYQQKSSQAPKLLFHYYDKDFNNEADTPDNFQSRRPNTSFCFLDIRSPGLGDTAMYLCATSRRPREENTEAFFGQGTRLTVV.

This clonotype turned up a few times. The CDR3 sequence: CASSSGEGAAQETQYF. The CDR3, as DNA: TGTGCCAGCAGTTCCGGGGAGGGGGCGGCCCAGGAGACCCAGTACTTC. The chain links TRBV12-3 or TRBV12-4 to TRBJ2-5; perhaps D is TRBD1 or TRBD2 (7 bases each). This CDR3 spans 16 amino acids. The V gene lost 4 bases and the J gene lost 5 bases, with 20 bases spanning the gap.

This clonotype was counted many times. The chain joins TRBV7-2 to TRBJ2-1, with D uncertain. Germline lookup yields CDR1 SGHTA and CDR2 FQGNSA. CDR3 length: 11 residues. Trimming left V 1 base short and J 15 bases short, with 10 bases between. The CDR3 bases are TGTGCCAGCAGCTTAGGGGTTAATCCGTTCTTC. This encodes CASSLGVNPFF.

This clonotype was counted many times. V and J are TRBV7-2 and TRBJ2-3; D gene uncertain. The CDR3 runs 15 residues. V was shortened by 2 bases and J by 2 bases, with 11 bases between the two germline ends. Germline CDR1 reads SGHTA; CDR2 reads FQGNSA. CDR3 amino acids: CASSLLAPPTDTQYF. The DNA of the CDR3 is TGTGCCAGCAGCTTATTGGCTCCTCCCACAGATACGCAGTATTTT.

This clonotype appeared many times. The V and J genes are TRBV12-3 or TRBV12-4 and TRBJ2-3, with D perhaps matching TRBD2 (5 bases). The CDR3 contains 14 residues. Trimming shortened V by 0 bases and J by 2 bases, and 6 bases separated the two germline ends. The CDR3 nucleotides are TGTGCCAGCAGTTTAGCGAGGGTCACAGATACGCAGTATTTT. Residues: CASSLARVTDTQYF.

In its sample, this clonotype was seen a few times. The chain couples TRBV12-3 or TRBV12-4 to TRBJ2-3, with a tentative D call TRBD2 (6 bases). V lost 5 bases and J 2 bases, leaving 11 bases between the germline ends. The CDR3 runs 14 residues. This CDR3 is CASSAGLITDTQYF. DNA of the CDR3: TGTGCCAGCAGTGCGGGACTTATCACAGATACGCAGTATTTT.

This clonotype came up once. V gene TRBV6-1 combines with J gene TRBJ2-2, with D perhaps matching TRBD1 (6 bases). Germline CDR1 MNHNS, CDR2 SASEGT. The CDR3 runs 16 residues. The V gene lost 6 bases and the J gene lost 2 bases, with 16 bases spanning the gap. The CDR3 DNA reads as TGTGCCAGCAGGGATCCAGGGGCGTCTAACACCGGGGAGCTGTTTTTT. Translated: CASRDPGASNTGELFF.

This clonotype was seen a handful of times. The rearrangement joins TRBV7-2 to TRBJ2-7; 7 positions match TRBD1. With 2 bases clipped from V and 4 bases from J, the junction kept 8 bases outside the gene matches. The CDR3 has 15 amino acids. Germline V gives CDR1 SGHTA, CDR2 FQGNSA. The CDR3 region has the DNA TGTGCCAGCAGCTTAACGACAGGGCCGGCTTACGAGCAGTACTTC. Amino acid sequence: CASSLTTGPAYEQYF.